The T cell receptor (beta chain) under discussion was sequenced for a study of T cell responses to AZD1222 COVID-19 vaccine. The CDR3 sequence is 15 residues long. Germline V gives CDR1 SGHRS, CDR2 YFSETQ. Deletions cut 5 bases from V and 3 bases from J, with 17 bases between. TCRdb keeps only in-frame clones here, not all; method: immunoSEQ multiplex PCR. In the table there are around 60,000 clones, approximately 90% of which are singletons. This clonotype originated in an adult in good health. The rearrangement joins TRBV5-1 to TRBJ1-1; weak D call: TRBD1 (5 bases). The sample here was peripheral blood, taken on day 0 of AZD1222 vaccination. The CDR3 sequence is CASRIQGGSHTEAFF. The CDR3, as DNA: TGCGCCAGCAGGATTCAGGGAGGATCTCACACTGAAGCTTTCTTT.